This passage covers 23 T cell receptor beta chains from one sample sequenced in a study of control samples from healthy donors and cancer patients. TCRdb's copy holds only in-frame clones and misses some; the assay was immunoSEQ multiplex PCR. This sample has tens of thousands of clones, with approximately 89% found just once. Input material: blood. The receptors stem from a woman aged 25 to 45 in good health.

The genes are TRBV10-3 and TRBJ1-5, with TRBD1 as a possible D gene (5 bases). Trimming took off 6 bases at V and 0 bases at J, with 9 bases between the two ends. The CDR3 is made up of 14 amino acids. In germline, CDR1 is ENHRY, CDR2 SYGVKD. The CDR3 region has the DNA TGTGCCATCAGCCCCGGGACTAGCAATCAGCCCCAGCATTTT. Its translation is CAISPGTSNQPQHF.

The chain carries TRBV7-9 and TRBJ1-3; 8 nucleotides agree with TRBD1. The CDR3 has 17 residues. Germline lookup yields CDR1 SEHNR and CDR2 FQNEAQ (reference sequence). Trimming took 1 base from V and 2 from J; bases not matched to a gene: 7. The CDR3 here is CASSLDIVTGAGNTIYF. The CDR3 DNA sequence: TGTGCCAGCAGCTTAGACATCGTGACAGGGGCTGGAAACACCATATATTTT.

This chain connects TRBV19 to TRBJ1-5; a weak D match, TRBD1 (6 bases). V was clipped by 1 base and J by 4 bases, with 11 bases between them. This CDR3 is built from 15 residues. The germline CDR1 and CDR2 sequences are LNHDA and SQIVND (reference sequence). DNA for the CDR3: TGTGCCAGTAGTATAGTGTCAGGGGTAAATCAGCCCCAGCATTTT. This translates into CASSIVSGVNQPQHF.

As for this clone: A junction end diverges from the germline sequence, so it may reflect a read error. This chain links TRBV25-1 with TRBJ1-4; D may be TRBD1 (5 bases). CDR1 MGHDK and CDR2 SYGVNS come from the germline V gene. The CDR3 has 12 residues. The CDR3: CAVRDFNEKLFF. In nucleotides, the CDR3 is TGCGCGGTCCGGGACTTTAATGAAAAACTGTTTTTT. Full variable domain (rest looked up from reference TRBV25-1 and TRBJ1-4): EADIYQTPRYLVIGTGKKITLECSQTMGHDKMYWYQQDPGMELHLIHYSYGVNSTEKGDLSSESTVSRIRTEHFPLTLESARPSHTSQYLCAVRDFNEKLFFGSGTQLSVL.

V is TRBV5-1 and J is TRBJ2-7, with TRBD2 matching 10 bases. Germline V gene lookup returns CDR1 SGHRS and CDR2 YFSETQ. CDR3 length: 14 residues. V gave up 4 bases and J gave up 4 bases; unmatched junction bases: 5. The DNA of the CDR3 is TGCGCCAGCAGCCTTCGGACTAGCGGTTACGAGCAGTACTTC. This encodes CASSLRTSGYEQYF.

J is TRBJ1-4 and V is TRBV19; D is uncertain. CDR3 length: 13 residues. Deletions cut 4 bases from V and 7 bases from J, with 10 bases between. Germline V CDR1 and CDR2: LNHDA, SQIVND (reference sequence). The CDR3 region is CASSTGRGEKLFF. CDR3 coding DNA: TGTGCCAGTAGTACCGGACGGGGTGAAAAACTGTTTTTT.

The rearrangement links TRBV6-4 to TRBJ1-6; D uncertain. This CDR3 has 15 amino acids. Trimming stripped 5 bases from V and 7 bases from J, with 15 bases between. Germline CDR1 reads MRHNA; CDR2 reads SNTAGT. CDR3 region: CASSLNSRANSPLHF. CDR3 bases: TGTGCCAGCAGTCTTAACAGTCGTGCAAATTCACCCCTCCACTTT.

This rearrangement joins TRBV6-5 to TRBJ2-5; D not resolved. Trimming cost V 0 bases and J 5 bases, with 10 bases left between them. Germline V gene data show CDR1 as MNHEY and CDR2 as SVGAGI. This CDR3 region has 14 residues. As DNA, the CDR3 is TGTGCCAGCAGTTACTCGCTCCTCCGCGAGACCCAGTACTTC. Its translation is CASSYSLLRETQYF.

CDR3 sequence reads: CASSTFRGQSSYEQYF. The CDR3 nucleotides are TGTGCCAGCTCCACTTTTCGGGGACAGAGCTCCTACGAGCAGTACTTC. The V gene is TRBV18, the J gene TRBJ2-7; TRBD1 matches at 7 bases. Losses at the gene ends were 6 bases for V and 0 bases for J; bases not matched to a gene: 11. Germline V gives CDR1 KGHSH, CDR2 LQKENI. This CDR3 is 16 amino acids long.

The gene calls are TRBV30 and TRBJ2-3; unclear D gene. V lost 1 base and J lost 8, with 4 bases in between. The germline CDR1 and CDR2 sequences are GTSNPN and SVGIG (reference sequence). This CDR3 region has 10 residues. The CDR3 sequence: CAWSGGTQYF. In DNA, the CDR3 is TGTGCCTGGAGTGGCGGTACGCAGTATTTT.

The chain employs TRBV7-9 and TRBJ2-2; no reliable D call. Germline assignment: CDR1 SEHNR and CDR2 FQNEAQ (reference sequence). V dropped 11 bases and J dropped 3 bases, with 13 bases sitting between them. CDR3 length: 13 residues. CDR3 sequence: CAAKPDYTGELFF. The CDR3 DNA sequence: TGTGCCGCAAAGCCAGACTACACCGGGGAGCTGTTTTTT.

V usage is TRBV11-2 and J usage is TRBJ2-3; weak D call: TRBD2 (6 bases). CDR1 and CDR2 from the germline V gene are SGHAT and FQNNGV. V was clipped by 5 bases and J by 1 base, with 7 bases between them. The CDR3 is 13 amino acids. CDR3 sequence: CASSGGGTDTQYF. DNA for the CDR3: TGTGCCAGCAGCGGCGGGGGCACAGATACGCAGTATTTT.

This clone was detected only a few times. This rearrangement joins TRBV5-1 to TRBJ2-7; TRBD2 matches 8 bases. The germline V gene has CDR1 SGHRS and CDR2 YFSETQ. Germline trimming cut 4 bases from V and 7 bases from J; bases unmatched to any gene: 7. The CDR3 contains 13 residues. This CDR3 reads CASSAGGAREQYF. CDR3 coding DNA: TGCGCCAGCAGCGCCGGGGGGGCGCGGGAGCAGTACTTC.

The genes are TRBV9 and TRBJ1-5; TRBD1 might be the D (6 bases). CDR1 is SGDLS, CDR2 YYNGEE, per germline. The length of the CDR3 is 10 residues. CDR3 residues: CGGGNQPQHF. The CDR3 nucleotides read TGTGGAGGGGGAAATCAGCCCCAGCATTTT.

V is TRBV6-6 and J is TRBJ2-5; D is perhaps TRBD1 or TRBD2 (5 bases each). Germline V lookup: CDR1 MNHNY, CDR2 SVGAGI (reference sequence). The V end was cut by 2 bases, the J end by 3 bases, with 13 bases between. This CDR3 is 15 amino acids long. The CDR3, as DNA: TGTGCCAGCAGTTACGGGGCCTTAGCGAAAGAGACCCAGTACTTC. This encodes CASSYGALAKETQYF.

The V gene is TRBV28, the J gene TRBJ2-1; TRBD1 aligns across 9 bases. With 6 bases clipped from V and 15 bases from J, the junction kept 9 bases outside the gene matches. Germline values: CDR1 MDHEN, CDR2 SYDVKM. This CDR3 contains 12 residues. The CDR3 DNA sequence: TGTGCCAGCAGAATAGCCGGGACAGGGTTGTTCTTC. This codes for CASRIAGTGLFF.

This clone was observed once. V usage is TRBV28 and J usage is TRBJ1-3; the D is unclear. The CDR3 is made up of 14 amino acids. CDR1 MDHEN and CDR2 SYDVKM come from the germline V gene. V lost 3 bases and J 1 base, leaving 7 bases between the germline ends. The CDR3: CASSFSGSGNTIYF. In nucleotides, the CDR3 is TGTGCCAGCAGTTTTTCGGGATCTGGAAACACCATATATTTT.

The chain recombines TRBV19 with TRBJ1-2; no definite D call. Trimming took off 6 bases at V and 6 bases at J, with 11 bases between the two ends. The CDR3 contains 12 residues. Germline V CDR1 and CDR2: LNHDA, SQIVND (reference sequence). The CDR3 DNA follows: TGTGCCAGTAGCACCAGACAAAATGGCTACACCTTC. It encodes CASSTRQNGYTF.

The chain couples TRBV15 to TRBJ2-6; tentative D call: TRBD2 (5 bases). The CDR3 is 16 residues long. Trimming left V 1 base short and J 4 bases short, with 11 bases between. CDR1 and CDR2 from the germline V gene are LNHNV and YYDKDF (reference sequence). In DNA, the CDR3 is TGTGCCACCAGCAGAGGAACGGGGAGCGGGGCCAACGTCCTGACTTTC. It translates to CATSRGTGSGANVLTF. Together with reference TRBV15 and TRBJ2-6, the CDR3 gives the full variable domain: DAMVIQNPRYQVTQFGKPVTLSCSQTLNHNVMYWYQQKSSQAPKLLFHYYDKDFNNEADTPDNFQSRRPNTSFCFLDIRSPGLGDTAMYLCATSRGTGSGANVLTFGAGSRLTVL.

J is TRBJ1-2 and V is TRBV6-5; 8 bases agree with TRBD1. Unmatched junction bases numbered 4, after V lost 10 bases and J lost 0 bases. The CDR3 contains 13 residues. Germline V gives CDR1 MNHEY, CDR2 SVGAGI. Here the CDR3 reads CANRQGSNYGYTF. The CDR3 nucleotides read TGTGCCAACCGACAGGGGTCTAACTATGGCTACACCTTC.

The genes are TRBV12-3 or TRBV12-4 and TRBJ2-2; the D is unclear. V shed 2 bases and J shed 6 bases, with 7 bases lying between them. The CDR3 covers 13 residues. CDR3 residues: CASSLSGAGELFF. CDR3 sequence (DNA): TGTGCCAGCAGTTTAAGTGGGGCCGGGGAGCTGTTTTTT.

V and J are TRBV3-1 (or the pseudogene TRBV3-2) and TRBJ2-5, with 9 bases aligning to TRBD2. The CDR3 is 16 residues long. Germline V lookup: CDR1 LGHDT, CDR2 YNNKEL (reference sequence). The ends lost 3 bases at V and 4 bases at J; junction bases unmatched: 9. The CDR3 protein is CASSHWRGGLRETQYF. Here the CDR3 DNA reads TGTGCCAGCAGCCATTGGCGGGGGGGCCTCAGAGAGACCCAGTACTTC.

The rearrangement joins TRBV5-1 to TRBJ1-4, with D possibly matching TRBD1 (5 bases). From germline, CDR1 is SGHRS and CDR2 YFSETQ. Trimming took 0 bases from V and 8 from J, leaving 14 bases between them. The CDR3 is made up of 15 amino acids. The CDR3, as DNA: TGCGCCAGCAGCTTGGGCGGGGACTATGAAGAAAAACTGTTTTTT. It specifies CASSLGGDYEEKLFF. Combining the CDR3 with reference TRBV5-1 and TRBJ1-4 gives the whole variable domain KAGVTQTPRYLIKTRGQQVTLSCSPISGHRSVSWYQQTPGQGLQFLFEYFSETQRNKGNFPGRFSGRQFSNSRSEMNVSTLELGDSALYLCASSLGGDYEEKLFFGSGTQLSVL.